This TCR beta chain was sequenced for a study of PD-L1 blockade in urothelial cancer. Between the trimmed V and J ends, which lost 1 base and 0 bases, there was a span of 3 bases. The germline gives CDR1 LGHNA, CDR2 YNFKEQ. The CDR3 contains 13 residues. Every PCR received spiked-in synthetic TCR analog templates. Some clones are missing from TCRdb's copy, which holds only in-frame ones; the method was immunoSEQ multiplex PCR. The repertoire holds about 91,000 clones, with 70% to 90% as singletons. Specified time point: peripheral blood 6 weeks after treatment start. Sample numbers ranged from 1 to 8 per patient, encompassing pretreatment and on-treatment collections.

The clonotype originates from a man aged 70-80 years with urothelial cancer. The J gene is TRBJ1-2, the V gene TRBV4-2; D not certain. The source material was PBMCs, sampled around atezolizumab (anti-PD-L1) treatment. In DNA form, the CDR3 reads TGTGCCAGCAGCCAAGTCACTAACTATGGCTACACCTTC. This gives the protein CASSQVTNYGYTF.